One and the same sample provided the 18 T cell receptor beta chains below, sequenced in a study of metastatic and nonmetastatic thyroid tumors. TCRdb called clones again from the PCR reads with MiXCR. The data show about 19,000 clones, around 38% seen once. Each patient came to thyroid surgery without any prior treatment (of any kind). The specimen sequenced was tumor tissue. The source is a female donor with papillary thyroid cancer or a benign thyroid nodule (not recorded which). Some clones in this sample may be carry-over from other donors' samples.

In its sample, this clone was seen once. This chain uses TRBV5-1 with TRBJ2-2; D remains unclear. Germline V gene data show CDR1 as SGHRS and CDR2 as YFSETQ. V was trimmed by 0 bases and J by 0 bases, leaving 6 bases between them. This CDR3 contains 15 residues. The CDR3 coding sequence is TGCGCCAGCAGCTTGGGCCAGCCGAACACCGGGGAGCTGTTTTTT. Amino acids: CASSLGQPNTGELFF.

As for this clone: This CDR3 is also generated by other DNA sequences in the sample. The V call is TRBV6-2 or TRBV6-3, the J call TRBJ2-7; TRBD2 might be the D (7 bases). V lost 2 bases to trimming and J lost 0 bases, with 11 bases between them. The germline V gene has CDR1 MNHEY and CDR2 SVGEGT. The CDR3 extends over 15 amino acids. The CDR3: CASSYTGGASYEQYF. For the CDR3, the DNA is TGTGCCAGCAGTTACACGGGGGGCGCCTCCTACGAGCAGTACTTC.

This clone came up a few times. The rearrangement links TRBV4-2 to TRBJ2-3, with D perhaps matching TRBD1 (6 bases). Germline V gene sequence: CDR1 LGHNA, CDR2 YNFKEQ. The length of the CDR3 is 17 residues. The V and J ends lost 1 base and 2 bases respectively, with 16 bases between them. The CDR3 spells CASSQAPGDASTDTQYF. CDR3 in DNA: TGTGCCAGCAGCCAAGCCCCAGGGGATGCGTCCACAGATACGCAGTATTTT.

This clone was counted a few times. This rearrangement joins TRBV19 to TRBJ2-1; D may be TRBD1 (6 bases). This CDR3 has 13 residues. The germline V gene has CDR1 LNHDA and CDR2 SQIVND (reference sequence). Deletions cut 3 bases from V and 9 bases from J, with 12 bases between. This CDR3 is CASSIHRASEQFF. For the CDR3, the DNA is TGTGCCAGTAGTATTCACAGGGCGAGTGAGCAGTTCTTC. Full variable domain (outside the CDR3, taken from reference TRBV19 and TRBJ2-1): DGGITQSPKYLFRKEGQNVTLSCEQNLNHDAMYWYRQDPGQGLRLIYYSQIVNDFQKGDIAEGYSVSREKKESFPLTVTSAQKNPTAFYLCASSIHRASEQFFGPGTRLTVL.

This chain links TRBV28 with TRBJ1-3; D unclear. This CDR3 contains 16 residues. Germline CDR1 reads MDHEN; CDR2 reads SYDVKM. The V end lost 2 bases, the J end lost 5 bases, and 16 bases lay between the germline ends. CDR3 amino acids: CASSLGRPGGRNTIYF. For the CDR3, the DNA is TGTGCCAGCAGTTTAGGCAGGCCAGGAGGCCGAAACACCATATATTTT.

This chain connects TRBV28 to TRBJ2-3; D is undetermined. Germline V gene sequence: CDR1 MDHEN, CDR2 SYDVKM. Trimming took 3 bases from V and 0 from J, leaving 7 bases between them. This CDR3 region has 14 residues. Here the CDR3 DNA reads TGTGCCAGCAGTTTGGAGCCGAGCACAGATACGCAGTATTTT. Encoded protein: CASSLEPSTDTQYF.

This rearrangement joins TRBV20-1 to TRBJ1-6, with TRBD1 matching 7 bases. The CDR3 spans 14 residues. Per germline, CDR1 DFQATT and CDR2 SNEGSKA (reference sequence). V gave up 1 base and J gave up 9 bases; unmatched junction bases: 6. The CDR3 is CSARAEGAPSPLHF. The CDR3 bases are TGCAGTGCTAGAGCGGAGGGGGCGCCTTCACCCCTCCACTTT.

The chain joins TRBV11-2 to TRBJ2-7; D unclear. V lost 1 base and J 6 bases, leaving 10 bases between the germline ends. The CDR3 has 13 amino acids. CDR1 and CDR2 from the germline V gene are SGHAT and FQNNGV. The CDR3 is CASSLVSRSEQYF. CDR3 bases: TGTGCCAGCAGCTTAGTGTCCCGCTCCGAGCAGTACTTC.

This clone appeared once. This chain links TRBV2 with TRBJ2-3; D may match TRBD1 or TRBD2 (6 bases each). Germline CDR1 reads SNHLY; CDR2 reads FYNNEI. V shed 7 bases and J shed 4 bases, with 21 bases lying between them. The CDR3 is made up of 16 amino acids. As DNA, the CDR3 is TGTGCCAGCACCCCAACGGGGGCATTTAGGGCAGATACGCAGTATTTT. It codes for CASTPTGAFRADTQYF.

The table lists this clone with a few counts. The CDR3 nucleotides are TGTGCCAGCACCATAAGACAGGGGCCCTTAAATGAGCAGTTCTTC. Its translation is CASTIRQGPLNEQFF. The gene calls are TRBV28 and TRBJ2-1; 8 bases are shared with TRBD1. The CDR3 spans 15 residues. The V segment lost 7 bases and the J segment 7 bases; nucleotides outside the gene matches: 12. Germline values: CDR1 MDHEN, CDR2 SYDVKM.

This clone was recorded a few times. The chain carries TRBV28 and TRBJ1-2; 7 bases match TRBD1. The V segment lost 6 bases and the J segment 7 bases; nucleotides outside the gene matches: 8. From germline, CDR1 is MDHEN and CDR2 SYDVKM. CDR3 length equals 13 residues. CDR3: CASSPDRVRGYTF. For the CDR3, the DNA is TGTGCCAGCAGCCCTGACAGGGTTCGTGGCTACACCTTC.

The rearrangement links TRBV7-9 to TRBJ2-7; 9 bases align to TRBD1. Trimming at V came to 7 bases and at J to 3 bases, leaving 7 bases not matched to a gene. The CDR3 sequence is 14 residues long. Germline V lookup: CDR1 SEHNR, CDR2 FQNEAQ (reference sequence). The chain's CDR3 is CASNTGTGLYEQYF. The CDR3 nucleotides are TGTGCCAGCAATACCGGGACAGGGCTCTACGAGCAGTACTTC.

Worth noting for this clone: This sample also contains other DNA sequences that code for the same CDR3. The chain is built from TRBV5-1 and TRBJ2-3; 9 bases align to TRBD1. Looked up from germline, CDR1 is SGHRS and CDR2 is YFSETQ. J gave up 3 bases and V 5 bases, and 16 bases lay outside the gene matches. The CDR3 spans 18 residues. The CDR3 region has the DNA TGCGCCAGCAGTCGCGGGACAGGGATGCGCACTGGTACAGATACGCAGTATTTT. Translated: CASSRGTGMRTGTDTQYF. The full variable domain, in which reference TRBV5-1 and TRBJ2-3 provide the parts outside the CDR3, is KAGVTQTPRYLIKTRGQQVTLSCSPISGHRSVSWYQQTPGQGLQFLFEYFSETQRNKGNFPGRFSGRQFSNSRSEMNVSTLELGDSALYLCASSRGTGMRTGTDTQYFGPGTRLTVL.

This chain joins TRBV6-1 and TRBJ1-2; TRBD1 agrees at 12 bases. Germline V lookup: CDR1 MNHNS, CDR2 SASEGT. The CDR3 spans 15 residues. V trimming: 5 bases; J trimming: 8 bases; junction bases outside the gene matches: 9. CDR3 DNA: TGTGCCAGCAGTCAAACATGGGACAGGGGGCAAGGCTACACCTTC. It yields the protein CASSQTWDRGQGYTF.

The chain recombines TRBV28 with TRBJ2-3, with D tentatively TRBD2 (6 bases). Trimming removed 4 bases from V and 2 bases from J, with 22 bases in between. CDR3 length equals 18 residues. From germline, CDR1 is MDHEN and CDR2 SYDVKM. The CDR3 region has the DNA TGTGCCAGCAGTTCCTTTGGGGGGTGGGACCCGACCACAGATACGCAGTATTTT. Its translation is CASSSFGGWDPTTDTQYF.

The V gene is TRBV27, the J gene TRBJ2-5; unclear D gene. Germline V CDR1 and CDR2: MNHEY, SMNVEV (reference sequence). V lost 3 bases to trimming and J lost 0 bases, with 5 bases between them. The CDR3 is 13 residues long. The CDR3 DNA reads TGTGCCAGCAGTTTTGGAAACCAAGAGACCCAGTACTTC. It yields the protein CASSFGNQETQYF.

A few counts support this clone. V usage is TRBV7-2 and J usage is TRBJ2-7, with a weak D call TRBD2 (6 bases). The CDR3 length is 13 residues. Germline CDR1 SGHTA, CDR2 FQGNSA. Trimming stripped 2 bases from V and 7 bases from J, with 12 bases between. Here the CDR3 reads CASSLTSPGEQYF. In DNA form, the CDR3 reads TGTGCCAGCAGCTTAACTAGCCCAGGGGAGCAGTACTTC.

The chain couples TRBV28 to TRBJ2-5, with D possibly TRBD1 on 5 matching bases. The CDR3 is 14 residues long. Germline values: CDR1 MDHEN, CDR2 SYDVKM. Trimming took 6 bases from V and 5 from J, leaving 16 bases between them. In DNA, the CDR3 is TGTGCCAGCAGCCATCAGGGTAGGGCGGAGACCCAGTACTTC. It is translated as CASSHQGRAETQYF. Looking up the rest from reference TRBV28 and TRBJ2-5 gives the full variable domain: DVKVTQSSRYLVKRTGEKVFLECVQDMDHENMFWYRQDPGLGLRLIYFSYDVKMKEKGDIPEGYSVSREKKERFSLILESASTNQTSMYLCASSHQGRAETQYFGPGTRLLVL.